Listed below are T cell receptor beta chains from one sample, sequenced in a study of blood T cell repertoires in COVID-19. TCRdb's table, derived via immunoSEQ multiplex PCR, lists solely in-frame clones and lacks some. This sample carries some 240,000 clones, 80% to 85% of them seen once, and the ten largest clones take roughly an eighth. Sequencing was carried out using peripheral blood. Every receptor here comes from a woman in her fifties or sixties with active or convalescent COVID-19. CDR3s include the opening cysteine and the closing phenylalanine or tryptophan. D genes are given only for firm matches. Clone size appears in some rows only: once, few, many, or a class for an expanded clone.

j_call | d_call | cdr3_length | clone_size | v_call | cdr3_nt | cdr3_aa
TRBJ2-7 | TRBD2 | 15 | once | TRBV5-5 | TGTGCCAGCAGCTCCGGGCTAGCGGGGGCCTTCGAGCAGTACTTC | CASSSGLAGAFEQYF
TRBJ2-3 | - | 18 | few | TRBV4-1 | TGCGCCAGCAGCCAAACACCCATCGTGGGGGGAATCACAGATACGCAGTATTTT | CASSQTPIVGGITDTQYF
TRBJ2-3 | TRBD2 | 17 | - | TRBV3-1/TRBV3-2 | TGTGCCAGCAGCCCTGGGACTAGCGGGGGGCGGGGAGATACGCAGTATTTT | CASSPGTSGGRGDTQYF
TRBJ2-2 | TRBD1 | 16 | - | TRBV5-1 | TGCGCCAGCAGCCCTGGGACAGGGGTAAACACCGGGGAGCTGTTTTTT | CASSPGTGVNTGELFF
TRBJ2-3 | TRBD1 | 15 | - | TRBV2 | TGTGCCAGCAGTCGGACAGGGTTGGGGTCAGATACGCAGTATTTT | CASSRTGLGSDTQYF
TRBJ2-3 | TRBD2 | 14 | - | TRBV9 | TGTGCCAGCAGCGTGAGAGCGGGGGCAGATACGCAGTATTTT | CASSVRAGADTQYF
TRBJ1-1 | - | 14 | - | TRBV19 | TGTGCCAGTAGCCCCGGAGGGGTCGGTACTGAAGCTTTCTTT | CASSPGGVGTEAFF
TRBJ2-2 | TRBD1 | 16 | - | TRBV3-1/TRBV3-2 | TGTGCCAGCAGCCATAAGGGACAGGCGGTCACCGGGGAGCTGTTTTTT | CASSHKGQAVTGELFF
TRBJ2-1 | - | 17 | - | TRBV18 | TGTGCCAGCTCACCTAGAACCCCGGCAGGCTCCTACAATGAGCAGTTCTTC | CASSPRTPAGSYNEQFF
TRBJ1-1 | - | 13 | - | TRBV12-3/TRBV12-4 | TGTGCCAGCAGTTTGGGAGGGGGGACTGAAGCTTTCTTT | CASSLGGGTEAFF
TRBJ1-2 | - | 15 | - | TRBV5-6 | TGTGCCAGCAGCTTAGATGGAGGGACTGGCTATGGCTACACCTTC | CASSLDGGTGYGYTF
TRBJ2-1 | TRBD2 | 16 | - | TRBV30 | TGTGCCTGGAGGCCCTGGGGGACTAGCGGGGGGAATGAGCAGTTCTTC | CAWRPWGTSGGNEQFF
TRBJ1-6 | TRBD1 | 15 | - | TRBV19 | TGTGCCAGTAGTGCGCGGACAGGGGGGATTTCACCCCTCCACTTT | CASSARTGGISPLHF
TRBJ1-2 | - | 15 | once | TRBV7-9 | TGTGCCAGCAGCTTAGGGGGCAACAGGGCCGTGGGCTACACCTTC | CASSLGGNRAVGYTF
TRBJ1-5 | - | 14 | - | TRBV30 | TGTGCCTGGAGCGGGCAGGGTGCCTTCCAACCCCAGCATTTT | CAWSGQGAFQPQHF
TRBJ2-1 | TRBD2 | 17 | once | TRBV6-2/TRBV6-3 | TGTGCCAGCAGTTACCCAATCTCCGGGACTAGGAACAATGAGCAGTTCTTC | CASSYPISGTRNNEQFF
TRBJ1-2 | - | 15 | once | TRBV5-5 | TGTGCCAGCAGCTTGGCGGGCAGTCCAGGGTACGGCTACACCTTC | CASSLAGSPGYGYTF
TRBJ2-7 | - | 14 | - | TRBV11-3 | TGTGCCAGCAGCTTAGACGGGGGAAGTTACGAGCAGTACTTC | CASSLDGGSYEQYF
TRBJ1-2 | TRBD1 | 15 | - | TRBV7-3 | TGTGCCAGCAGCTTACGTGGACAGGGGGCAGAAGGCTACACCTTC | CASSLRGQGAEGYTF
TRBJ1-1 | - | 20 | - | TRBV6-6 | TGTGCCAGCAGCAGGGATTCTTGGGAATATCAGGGGATTGGTGACACTGAAGCTTTCTTT | CASSRDSWEYQGIGDTEAFF
TRBJ2-7 | - | 11 | - | TRBV27 | TGTGCCAGCAGCCGCGGACAGGAGCAGTACTTC | CASSRGQEQYF
TRBJ1-1 | TRBD1 | 12 | - | TRBV5-6 | TGTGCCAGCAGCTTGGCGGGACAGGGAGCTTTCTTT | CASSLAGQGAFF
TRBJ2-7 | TRBD1 | 13 | - | TRBV5-6 | TGTGCCAGCAGCGTCGACAGGGAATACGAGCAGTACTTC | CASSVDREYEQYF
TRBJ1-5 | - | 19 | once | TRBV9 | TGTGCCAGCAGCGACTCAAAGACATTCGCCAATTATAGCAATCAGCCCCAGCATTTT | CASSDSKTFANYSNQPQHF
TRBJ1-1 | TRBD1 | 16 | - | TRBV7-9 | TGTGCCAGCACCCGGACAGGGGGAATCATGAACACTGAAGCTTTCTTT | CASTRTGGIMNTEAFF
TRBJ1-2 | - | 14 | - | TRBV7-9 | TGTGCCAGCAGCTTAGCGGGAGAACTCGGGGGCTACACCTTC | CASSLAGELGGYTF
TRBJ2-3 | TRBD2 | 17 | - | TRBV4-2 | TGTGCCAGCAGCCAAGATCTTCGAGCGGGGGCAGGAGATACGCAGTATTTT | CASSQDLRAGAGDTQYF
TRBJ1-2 | - | 14 | - | TRBV6-5 | TGTGCCAGCAGTTACTCTAGGAGGGTGCAAGGCTACACCTTC | CASSYSRRVQGYTF
TRBJ1-5 | TRBD1 | 14 | - | TRBV19 | TGTGCCAGTACCGACAGGGTCCACAATCAGCCCCAGCATTTT | CASTDRVHNQPQHF
TRBJ1-2 | - | 20 | - | TRBV27 | TGTGCCAGCAGTGCCCTGACGATCCAGACAGGTTCCCTCTCTAACTATGGCTACACCTTC | CASSALTIQTGSLSNYGYTF
TRBJ1-2 | TRBD1 | 16 | - | TRBV5-4 | TGTGCCAGCAGCATCTGGGTCACGAGGGGGCGCAGGGGCTACACCTTC | CASSIWVTRGRRGYTF
TRBJ2-5 | - | 13 | - | TRBV5-1 | TGCGCCAGCACCCTAGACCCTCAAGAGACCCAGTACTTC | CASTLDPQETQYF
TRBJ1-2 | - | 13 | few | TRBV7-2 | TGTGCCAGCACCCTCTCCGGTTCCTATGGCTACACCTTC | CASTLSGSYGYTF
TRBJ1-3 | - | 16 | - | TRBV5-1 | TGCGCCAGCAGCTTGGACAGGCCCGTTTCTGGAAACACCATATATTTT | CASSLDRPVSGNTIYF
TRBJ2-1 | TRBD1 | 15 | - | TRBV3-1/TRBV3-2 | TGTGCCAGCAGCCTTCGACAGGGCGGCTACAATGAGCAGTTCTTC | CASSLRQGGYNEQFF
TRBJ1-5 | TRBD1 | 15 | - | TRBV3-1/TRBV3-2 | TGTGCCAGCAGCCAAGGGACAGGGGCCAATCAGCCCCAGCATTTT | CASSQGTGANQPQHF
TRBJ2-5 | TRBD1 | 14 | - | TRBV9 | TGTGCCAGCAGCGTAGGACAGGGCCAAGAGACCCAGTACTTC | CASSVGQGQETQYF
TRBJ1-5 | TRBD1 | 15 | few | TRBV18 | TGTGCCAGCTCCCCGGGACAGGGAAACAATCAGCCCCAGCATTTT | CASSPGQGNNQPQHF
TRBJ2-1 | - | 13 | once | TRBV12-3/TRBV12-4 | TGTGCCAGCAGTCCACATCTCGGGAATGAGCAGTTCTTC | CASSPHLGNEQFF
TRBJ1-6 | - | 16 | - | TRBV19 | TGTGCCAGTAGTATCGGGACTATCTCCTATAATTCACCCCTCCACTTT | CASSIGTISYNSPLHF
TRBJ1-6 | - | 13 | - | TRBV2 | TGTGCCAGCCGTCAGGGGACGGATTCACCCCTCCACTTT | CASRQGTDSPLHF
TRBJ2-1 | TRBD2 | 15 | - | TRBV4-3 | TGCGCCAGCAGCCAAGGTCTAGCGGGGTTCAATGAGCAGTTCTTC | CASSQGLAGFNEQFF
TRBJ1-1 | - | 13 | - | TRBV10-2 | TGCGCCAGCAGTGGAATGCGGTACGCTGAAGCTTTCTTT | CASSGMRYAEAFF
TRBJ1-2 | - | 14 | - | TRBV7-9 | TGTGCCAGCAGCTTACTTGCAGAAAGCTATGGCTACACCTTC | CASSLLAESYGYTF
TRBJ2-3 | - | 14 | few | TRBV11-2 | TGTGCCAGCAGCCTACCAGTCGGGGGAGATACGCAGTATTTT | CASSLPVGGDTQYF
TRBJ1-2 | TRBD1 | 16 | - | TRBV30 | TGTGCCTGGAGTGCTACCTGGGCAGGGGGCATCTATGGCTACACCTTC | CAWSATWAGGIYGYTF
TRBJ1-2 | TRBD1 | 15 | - | TRBV19 | TGTGCCAGTAGTCCCCGACAGGGATTGACAGTTGGCTACACCTTC | CASSPRQGLTVGYTF